Included here is one T cell receptor beta chain sequence, with context. Its antigen is unknown. Naive CD8 T cells underwent sorting with the CD8+CD4-CCR7+CD45RA+ definition. TCRdb independently ran MiXCR on the PCR reads; one entry per CDR3 protein. The sample holds more than 550,000 distinct CDR3 sequences; around 25% are singletons and the top ten take 0.6% to 0.9%. The source of the sample is a study of molecular identifiers for immune sequencing clone quantification. Overall study results and limits: In CMV-specific effectors, clones above 20 copies held over 97% of molecules; naive, under 1%.

This sequence was found in a human donor in good health. Some libraries in this study had Jurkat cell RNA spiked in. What was sequenced was naive CD8+ T cells from blood, with Jurkat cell RNA spiked in. Regarding subset: FACS-sorted CD8+CD4-CCR7+CD45RA+ naive T cells.

CDR3: CSARDGGRGNTGELFF. DNA for the CDR3: TGCAGTGCTAGAGATGGAGGGCGGGGGAACACCGGGGAGCTGTTTTTT. The J gene is TRBJ2-2, the V gene TRBV20-1, with D possibly being TRBD2 (6 bases). The CDR3 is 16 residues long. The V and J ends lost 0 bases and 1 base respectively, with 12 bases between them. Germline loops: CDR1 DFQATT, CDR2 SNEGSKA (reference sequence).